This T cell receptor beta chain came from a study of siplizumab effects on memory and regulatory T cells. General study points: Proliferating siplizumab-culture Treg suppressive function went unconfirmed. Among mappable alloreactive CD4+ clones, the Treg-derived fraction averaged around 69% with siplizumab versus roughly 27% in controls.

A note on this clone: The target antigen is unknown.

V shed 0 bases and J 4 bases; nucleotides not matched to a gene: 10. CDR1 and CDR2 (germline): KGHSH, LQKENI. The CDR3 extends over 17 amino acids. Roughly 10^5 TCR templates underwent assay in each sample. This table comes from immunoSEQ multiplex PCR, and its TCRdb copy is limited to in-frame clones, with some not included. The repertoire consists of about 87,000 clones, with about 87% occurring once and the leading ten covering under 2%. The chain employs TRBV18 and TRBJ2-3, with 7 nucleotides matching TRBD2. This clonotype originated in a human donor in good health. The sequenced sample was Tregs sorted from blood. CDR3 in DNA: TGTGCCAGCTCACCACCGGAGAGACTAGCCCAGGCAGATACGCAGTATTTT. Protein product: CASSPPERLAQADTQYF.